These 20 T cell receptor beta chains originate from one sample sequenced in a study of CD8+CD57+ T cells in acquired aplastic anemia (dated by TCRdb to 2016 to 2019). The sequencing machine was an Illumina HiSeq 2000. Profiling of TCR beta VDJ combinations and CDR3 sequences used genomic DNA as the template. The raw public data were reprocessed by TCRdb itself: fastp quality trimming at Q25, MiXCR clonotype calling, in-frame beta chains only. Every entry covers one CDR3 protein and lists the most common genes and DNA from its rows. Across this sample there are about 160,000 distinct CDR3 sequences, with approximately 44% seen only once. Of the sample, about 1.1% falls within the top ten clones. Sequencing was performed on sorted CD4+, CD8+, or CD8+CD57+ T cells (not recorded which) from PBMCs. The receptor set was obtained from a human donor in good health.

CDR3 sequence: CASSIGTESLEQYF. CDR3 DNA: TGTGCCAGTAGTATAGGGACCGAGTCTTTGGAGCAGTACTTC. This chain joins TRBV19 and TRBJ2-7; D call uncertain. The ends were cut back, 1 base at V and 7 bases at J, with 14 bases in the middle. The length of the CDR3 is 14 residues. Germline assignment: CDR1 LNHDA and CDR2 SQIVND (reference sequence).

This chain links TRBV20-1 with TRBJ2-7; 10 bases align to TRBD1. Germline lookup yields CDR1 DFQATT and CDR2 SNEGSKA (reference sequence). Trimming cost V 4 bases and J 3 bases; bases outside gene matches: 9. The CDR3 loop spans 15 amino acids. The CDR3 loop is CSATHTRTGGYEQYF. DNA for the CDR3: TGCAGTGCTACCCACACCCGGACAGGGGGCTACGAGCAGTACTTC.

This clonotype was seen at least ten times. V gene TRBV19 combines with J gene TRBJ1-2; TRBD1 agrees at 8 bases. V lost 5 bases to trimming and J lost 7 bases; unmatched junction nucleotides: 9. The V gene's germline CDR1 is LNHDA and CDR2 SQIVND (reference sequence). The CDR3 extends over 14 amino acids. Here the CDR3 DNA reads TGTGCCAGTAGTCAGGACAGGGAGTTCGGTGGCTACACCTTC. The encoded protein is CASSQDREFGGYTF. Together with reference TRBV19 and TRBJ1-2, the CDR3 gives the full variable domain: DGGITQSPKYLFRKEGQNVTLSCEQNLNHDAMYWYRQDPGQGLRLIYYSQIVNDFQKGDIAEGYSVSREKKESFPLTVTSAQKNPTAFYLCASSQDREFGGYTFGSGTRLTVV.

Turning to this clonotype: This may be a read error, as it is one base from a much larger clone. This chain uses TRBV19 with TRBJ2-1; the match to TRBD2 covers 9 bases. J gave up 4 bases and V 8 bases, and 12 bases lay outside the gene matches. The germline V gene has CDR1 LNHDA and CDR2 SQIVND (reference sequence). The CDR3 has 16 residues. The CDR3 DNA sequence: TGTGCCAGTGGTGACTCGACTAGCGGTCTATACAATGAGCAGTTCTTC. Its protein product is CASGDSTSGLYNEQFF.

This clonotype appeared many times. This chain links TRBV10-2 with TRBJ1-4, with TRBD1 matching 7 bases. CDR1 is WSHSY, CDR2 SAAADI, per germline. J was trimmed by 0 bases and V by 6 bases; bases with no gene match: 4. The CDR3 spans 15 residues. This CDR3 reads CASRVGTATNEKLFF. The CDR3 nucleotides read TGCGCCAGCAGAGTAGGGACAGCAACTAATGAAAAACTGTTTTTT.

This clonotype was detected ten times or more. The chain carries TRBV7-2 and TRBJ2-5; D might be TRBD1 (6 bases). Germline assignment: CDR1 SGHTA and CDR2 FQGNSA. V dropped 4 bases and J dropped 5 bases, with 11 bases sitting between them. The CDR3 consists of 13 residues. The CDR3 DNA sequence: TGTGCCAGCAGCTACACAGGGTCGGAGACCCAGTACTTC. Protein: CASSYTGSETQYF. The full variable domain, its missing parts supplied by reference TRBV7-2 and TRBJ2-5, is GAGVSQSPSNKVTEKGKDVELRCDPISGHTALYWYRQSLGQGLEFLIYFQGNSAPDKSGLPSDRFSAERTGGSVSTLTIQRTQQEDSAVYLCASSYTGSETQYFGPGTRLLVL.

Comments on this clonotype: A much more abundant neighbour one base away suggests this may be a read error. The rearrangement joins TRBV20-1 to TRBJ1-3, with TRBD1 matching over 12 bases. The germline V gene has CDR1 DFQATT and CDR2 SNEGSKA (reference sequence). The CDR3 contains 15 residues. This CDR3 reads CGAREGQGAGNTIYF. The CDR3 region has the DNA TGCGGTGCTAGAGAGGGACAGGGGGCCGGAAACACCATATATTTT.

This clonotype was seen repeatedly, ten times or more. The genes are TRBV2 and TRBJ2-3, with D unresolved. This CDR3 region has 11 residues. The germline V and J ends were trimmed by 6 bases and 5 bases, with 6 bases remaining between them. The germline V gene has CDR1 SNHLY and CDR2 FYNNEI. The CDR3 DNA sequence: TGTGCCAGCAGCCTGCTAGATACGCAGTATTTT. Translating it yields CASSLLDTQYF.

In the case of this clonotype: Its ends do not fully match the called genes, so a read error is possible. The genes are TRBV15 and TRBJ1-2, with D unclear. Germline values: CDR1 LNHNV, CDR2 YYDKDF (reference sequence). The CDR3 sequence is 13 residues long. This chain's CDR3 is CASSSTPDYGYTF. The DNA of the CDR3 is TGCGCCAGCAGCTCCACACCTGACTATGGCTACACCTTC. Supplemented by reference TRBV15 and TRBJ1-2, the full variable domain reads DAMVIQNPRYQVTQFGKPVTLSCSQTLNHNVMYWYQQKSSQAPKLLFHYYDKDFNNEADTPDNFQSRRPNTSFCFLDIRSPGLGDTAMYLCASSSTPDYGYTFGSGTRLTVV.

The chain uses TRBV24-1 and TRBJ2-3; D gene unclear. Germline lookup yields CDR1 KGHDR and CDR2 SFDVKD. Trimming pared 1 base from V and 6 bases from J, leaving 1 base between. This CDR3 comprises 11 residues. CDR3 sequence (DNA): TGTGCCACCAGTGATTTCGATACGCAGTATTTT. This codes for CATSDFDTQYF.

This chain connects TRBV20-1 to TRBJ1-1; the match to TRBD1 covers 7 bases. The J segment lost 1 base and the V segment lost 4 bases, leaving 6 bases of the junction unmatched. The CDR3 totals 14 residues. Germline CDR1 is DFQATT and CDR2 is SNEGSKA (reference sequence). The DNA of the CDR3 is TGCAGTGCTAACCGCGGGACAGCGAACACTGAAGCTTTCTTT. Translating it yields CSANRGTANTEAFF.

In its sample, this clonotype was seen many times. In nucleotides, the CDR3 is TGTGCCAGCAGCCTGGGACAGGGGGCGCCGGGCTACACCTTC. It encodes CASSLGQGAPGYTF. The V gene is TRBV5-4, the J gene TRBJ1-2; 12 bases are shared with TRBD1. Germline lookup yields CDR1 SGHNT and CDR2 YYREEE (reference sequence). CDR3 length: 14 amino acids. V was pared by 4 bases and J by 8 bases, with 6 bases of the junction left unmatched.

This clonotype has just one count. A much larger clonotype is one base distant, so this may be a read error. The rearrangement uses TRBV5-5 and TRBJ2-5; tentatively, D is TRBD2 (5 bases). V lost 4 bases and J 4 bases, leaving 20 bases between the germline ends. Germline CDR1 reads SGHKS; CDR2 reads YYEKEE (reference sequence). The CDR3 is 16 amino acids. CDR3 in DNA: TGTGCCAGCAGCGGGTTACAGAGGGTATCTGTAGAGACCCAGTACTTC. This codes for CASSGLQRVSVETQYF.

The chain carries TRBV7-2 and TRBJ2-7; D could derive from TRBD1 or TRBD2 (6 bases each). Between the trimmed V and J ends, which lost 1 base and 2 bases, there was a span of 12 bases. The CDR3 covers 15 residues. The germline V gene has CDR1 SGHTA and CDR2 FQGNSA. CDR3 coding DNA: TGTGCCAGCAGCTTAGGACTAGGGGGGACCTACGAGCAGTACTTC. It specifies CASSLGLGGTYEQYF.

A few counts support this clonotype. The chain combines TRBV11-2 with TRBJ1-4; weak D call: TRBD1 (5 bases). Germline assignment: CDR1 SGHAT and CDR2 FQNNGV. Trimming removed 5 bases at V and 6 bases at J, with 16 bases between. This CDR3 region has 15 residues. Here the CDR3 DNA reads TGTGCCAGCAGCCCAAGACAGATTACTTATGAAAAACTGTTTTTT. This codes for CASSPRQITYEKLFF.

The rearrangement joins TRBV15 to TRBJ2-1; D is unresolved. Between the trimmed V and J ends, which lost 5 bases and 7 bases, there was a span of 9 bases. The CDR3 has 12 amino acids. CDR1 and CDR2 (germline): LNHNV, YYDKDF (reference sequence). CDR3: CATSARQNEQFF. The CDR3 DNA reads as TGTGCCACCAGCGCTCGTCAGAATGAGCAGTTCTTC.

The CDR3 region has the DNA TGTGCCAGCAGCCCAGATAGACAGATGAACACTGAAGCTTTCTTT. Translated, it gives CASSPDRQMNTEAFF. The chain is built from TRBV7-9 and TRBJ1-1; D possibly corresponds to TRBD1 (5 bases). CDR1 is SEHNR, CDR2 FQNEAQ, per germline (reference sequence). This CDR3 has 15 amino acids. V gave up 5 bases and J gave up 0 bases, with 13 bases separating them. The full variable domain, rest sourced from reference TRBV7-9 and TRBJ1-1, is DTGVSQNPRHKITKRGQNVTFRCDPISEHNRLYWYRQTLGQGPEFLTYFQNEAQLEKSRLLSDRFSAERPKGSFSTLEIQRTEQGDSAMYLCASSPDRQMNTEAFFGQGTRLTVV.

On this clonotype itself: This sequence may be a read error, since a much larger clone differs from it by one base. V is TRBV5-1 and J is TRBJ1-5; 7 positions agree with TRBD1. Germline CDR1 is SGHRS and CDR2 is YFSETQ. This CDR3 spans 14 amino acids. The CDR3 loop is CASRPGTEYQSQHF. The CDR3 DNA reads TGCGCCAGCCGACCCGGGACAGAGTATCAGTCCCAGCATTTT.

This chain uses TRBV5-3 with TRBJ1-2; D may be TRBD1 (6 bases). TRBV5-3 qualifies as an ORF whose function is uncertain. The CDR3 length is 13 residues. V shed 8 bases and J shed 7 bases, with 18 bases lying between them. CDR3 protein: CASSYVQGSGYTF. The CDR3 nucleotides are TGTGCCAGCAGTTACGTACAGGGAAGTGGCTACACCTTC.

On this clonotype itself: This may arise from a read error, as a much more abundant clone is one base away. V gene TRBV9 combines with J gene TRBJ1-4; 10 bases agree with TRBD1. The V gene end was trimmed by 4 bases and the J gene end by 8 bases; junction bases not matched to a gene: 8. This CDR3 comprises 15 residues. Germline assignment: CDR1 SGDLS and CDR2 YYNGEE. The CDR3 coding sequence is TGTGCCAGCAGCTACCGGGACAGGGGTAAAGAAAAACTGTTTTTT. Translation gives CASSYRDRGKEKLFF. Looking up the rest from reference TRBV9 and TRBJ1-4 gives the full variable domain: DSGVTQTPKHLITATGQRVTLRCSPRSGDLSVYWYQQSLDQGLQFLIQYYNGEERAKGNILERFSAQQFPDLHSELNLSSLELGDSALYFCASSYRDRGKEKLFFGSGTQLSVL.